The clone carrying this TCR beta chain was seen only a few times. The time point: pre-treatment sample, taken before nivolumab and TIL therapy. Pleural nodules or supraclavicular lymph nodes made up most of the excised metastases sampled. The CDR3 runs to 14 residues. V lost 4 bases, J lost 2 bases, and 13 bases lay in between. The germline CDR1 and CDR2 sequences are SGDLS and YYNGEE. The data are from a study of TIL therapy for anti-PD-1-resistant metastatic lung cancer. The immunoSEQ assay was v3. Here immunoSEQ multiplex PCR was the method, and the copy in TCRdb shows in-frame clones only, minus some. This table has 95,000 or so clones, roughly 65% appearing once.

This specimen consisted of tumor tissue, obtained at baseline. The rearrangement links TRBV9 to TRBJ2-7; D is undetermined. The clonotype was recovered from a person between 30 and 80 years old with non-small cell lung cancer. Here the CDR3 reads CASSPRIAPYEQYF. The CDR3 DNA follows: TGTGCCAGCAGCCCCCGGATCGCCCCCTACGAGCAGTACTTC. Based on the CDR3 plus reference TRBV9 and TRBJ2-7, the full variable domain is DSGVTQTPKHLITATGQRVTLRCSPRSGDLSVYWYQQSLDQGLQFLIQYYNGEERAKGNILERFSAQQFPDLHSELNLSSLELGDSALYFCASSPRIAPYEQYFGPGTRLTVT.